The 17 T cell receptor beta chains below were found in one sample sequenced in a study of blood T cell repertoires in COVID-19. Measured with immunoSEQ multiplex PCR; TCRdb has only the in-frame clones, and not every one. The data contain 150,000 or so clones, about 80% of them singletons. Sequenced sample: peripheral blood. These receptors originate from a man aged 55 to 70 with acute or convalescent COVID-19.

This clone was recorded a few times. The CDR3 spells CASSLSGNTNYGYTF. In DNA form, the CDR3 reads TGTGCCAGCAGCTTGTCAGGGAATACTAACTATGGCTACACCTTC. This chain joins TRBV5-4 and TRBJ1-2; D perhaps matches TRBD1 (5 bases). This CDR3 has 15 amino acids. V gave up 1 base and J gave up 0 bases, with 10 bases separating them. In germline, CDR1 is SGHNT, CDR2 YYREEE (reference sequence).

About this clone: Other DNA sequences in the sample encode the same CDR3. This sequence joins TRBV11-2 and TRBJ2-1; D ambiguous. This CDR3 comprises 14 residues. Per the germline V gene, CDR1 is SGHAT and CDR2 is FQNNGV. The V gene lost 1 base and the J gene lost 0 bases, with 4 bases spanning the gap. This CDR3 reads CASSLAGSYNEQFF. The CDR3 coding sequence is TGTGCCAGCAGCTTAGCGGGCTCCTACAATGAGCAGTTCTTC.

V gene TRBV6-6 combines with J gene TRBJ1-2, with 10 bases matching TRBD1. From germline, CDR1 is MNHNY and CDR2 SVGAGI (reference sequence). The CDR3 sequence is 15 residues long. Trimming took 5 bases from V and 8 from J; bases not matched to a gene: 11. The CDR3 bases are TGTGCCAGCAGTATCTCGGGACAGGGGAAAGGAGGCTACACCTTC. It translates to CASSISGQGKGGYTF.

This clone was picked up a small number of times. J is TRBJ1-1 and V is TRBV20-1; D unclear. Germline CDR1 reads DFQATT; CDR2 reads SNEGSKA (reference sequence). Between the trimmed V and J ends, which lost 5 bases and 6 bases, there was a span of 7 bases. The CDR3 sequence is 10 residues long. CDR3 in DNA: TGCAGTGCTTCCCGGGCTGAAGCTTTCTTT. Translating it yields CSASRAEAFF.

The J gene is TRBJ2-4, the V gene TRBV27, with TRBD2 identical over 7 bases. In germline, CDR1 is MNHEY, CDR2 SMNVEV (reference sequence). The J segment lost 1 base and the V segment lost 3 bases, leaving 9 bases of the junction unmatched. The CDR3 has 17 amino acids. CDR3 residues: CASSFFGVAGAKNIQYF. In DNA, the CDR3 is TGTGCCAGCAGTTTTTTTGGGGTAGCGGGCGCCAAAAACATTCAGTACTTC.

This clone was recorded only once. Other DNA sequences in the sample encode the same CDR3. The V call is TRBV18, the J call TRBJ1-1; the match to TRBD1 covers 9 bases. CDR1 KGHSH and CDR2 LQKENI come from the germline V gene. J lost 1 base, V lost 3 bases, and 0 bases had no gene match. The CDR3 sequence is 14 residues long. The CDR3 spells CASSPGQGNTEAFF. In DNA, the CDR3 is TGTGCCAGCTCACCGGGACAGGGGAACACTGAAGCTTTCTTT.

Remarks on this clone: This sample includes further DNA sequences coding for the same CDR3. The V call is TRBV7-9, the J call TRBJ2-7; 9 bases fit TRBD1. CDR1 SEHNR and CDR2 FQNEAQ come from the germline V gene (reference sequence). This CDR3 spans 14 amino acids. The V and J ends lost 5 bases and 1 base, in that order; junction bases with no gene match: 3. The CDR3 protein is CASSLGTGSYEQYF. Written as DNA, the CDR3 is TGTGCCAGCAGCCTAGGGACAGGGTCCTACGAGCAGTACTTC.

The chain joins TRBV6-5 to TRBJ2-7; 7 nucleotides line up with TRBD1. The CDR3 covers 13 residues. V dropped 6 bases and J dropped 3; count of bases not matched to a gene: 5. CDR1 is MNHEY, CDR2 SVGAGI, per germline. The CDR3 reads CASRGAGGYEQYF. CDR3 nucleotides: TGTGCCAGCAGGGGGGCAGGGGGCTACGAGCAGTACTTC.

This sequence joins TRBV3-1 (or the pseudogene TRBV3-2) and TRBJ2-1; D remains unclear. CDR3 length: 16 amino acids. Per the germline V gene, CDR1 is LGHDT and CDR2 is YNNKEL (reference sequence). Between the trimmed V and J ends, which lost 0 bases and 0 bases, there was a span of 9 bases. The CDR3 here is CASSQEIGYSYNEQFF. CDR3 nucleotide sequence: TGTGCCAGCAGCCAAGAGATCGGGTACTCCTACAATGAGCAGTTCTTC.

This chain joins TRBV19 and TRBJ1-1; 11 bases line up with TRBD1. Trimming cost V 4 bases and J 1 base; bases outside gene matches: 11. The CDR3 runs to 18 residues. The germline CDR1 and CDR2 sequences are LNHDA and SQIVND (reference sequence). The CDR3 region is CASSSRPGQGGANTEAFF. The CDR3 nucleotides read TGTGCCAGTAGTAGCCGTCCGGGACAGGGGGGGGCGAACACTGAAGCTTTCTTT.

The chain is built from TRBV28 and TRBJ2-5; 11 bases are shared with TRBD2. Germline V lookup: CDR1 MDHEN, CDR2 SYDVKM. V was clipped by 4 bases and J by 0 bases; unmatched bases: 1. The CDR3 contains 15 residues. CDR3 coding DNA: TGTGCCAGCAGTTGGGGACTAGCGGACCAAGAGACCCAGTACTTC. Its protein is CASSWGLADQETQYF.

V usage is TRBV6-5 and J usage is TRBJ1-1; TRBD1 might be the D (6 bases). V was pared by 6 bases and J by 1 base, with 9 bases between. CDR3 length: 13 amino acids. Germline assignment: CDR1 MNHEY and CDR2 SVGAGI. CDR3 region: CASRDRANTEAFF. The CDR3 DNA follows: TGTGCCAGCAGGGACAGAGCGAACACTGAAGCTTTCTTT.

The gene calls are TRBV6-1 and TRBJ1-4, with D possibly being TRBD1 (6 bases). V was clipped by 2 bases and J by 5 bases, with 6 bases between them. The CDR3 contains 13 residues. Germline V gives CDR1 MNHNS, CDR2 SASEGT. Here the CDR3 reads CASSEQGNEKLFF. CDR3 DNA sequence: TGTGCCAGCAGTGAACAGGGGAATGAAAAACTGTTTTTT.

The V and J genes are TRBV19 and TRBJ1-1; 10 nucleotides match TRBD1. Germline V CDR1 and CDR2: LNHDA, SQIVND (reference sequence). The CDR3 loop spans 18 amino acids. V lost 4 bases and J lost 0; bases outside the gene matches: 11. Here the CDR3 DNA reads TGTGCCAGTAGTAGACCGGGACAGGGGACTTTCATGAACACTGAAGCTTTCTTT. Encoded protein: CASSRPGQGTFMNTEAFF.

The chain joins TRBV27 to TRBJ1-2; 11 positions agree with TRBD1. CDR3 length: 15 residues. The trim removed 5 bases at V and 7 bases at J, leaving 9 bases unmatched. Germline loops: CDR1 MNHEY, CDR2 SMNVEV (reference sequence). As DNA, the CDR3 is TGTGCCAGCAGTCCGCGGGACAGGGGGATTAGTGGCTACACCTTC. Encoded protein: CASSPRDRGISGYTF.

The chain employs TRBV7-9 and TRBJ1-4, with D possibly TRBD1 on 5 matching bases. Germline V gene lookup returns CDR1 SEHNR and CDR2 FQNEAQ (reference sequence). CDR3 length equals 15 residues. V dropped 3 bases and J dropped 7 bases, with 15 bases sitting between them. The CDR3, as DNA: TGTGCCAGCAGCTTGACTCAGGGTCTCGGTGAAAAACTGTTTTTT. Protein sequence: CASSLTQGLGEKLFF.

This chain connects TRBV10-3 to TRBJ2-7; 9 bases match TRBD1. The J segment lost 0 bases and the V segment lost 3 bases, leaving 3 bases of the junction unmatched. This CDR3 has 15 amino acids. Germline CDR1 reads ENHRY; CDR2 reads SYGVKD. CDR3 sequence (DNA): TGTGCCATCAGTGATGGGACAGGGTACTCCTACGAGCAGTACTTC. This sequence encodes CAISDGTGYSYEQYF.